This entry describes one T cell receptor beta chain. Its matching antigen is unknown. Between the trimmed V and J ends, which lost 2 bases and 3 bases, there was a span of 4 bases. The CDR3 extends over 13 amino acids. Germline CDR1 is SEHNR and CDR2 is FQNEAQ (reference sequence). The sample is drawn from a study of beta chain features in type 1 diabetes. The whole isolated RNA underwent reverse transcription, so sequencing captured expressed TCRB transcripts. Sequencing used immunoSEQ multiplex PCR; TCRdb keeps in-frame clones, though not all of them. The sample has about 390,000 clones; over 9% are singletons. Points from the study as a whole: In all four CD4+ subsets, TCRB CDR3 length was significantly, moderately reduced in type 1 diabetes. Fewer junction insertions and more nucleotide deletions appeared in type 1 diabetes patients. Comparison showed that naive, central memory and Treg TCRB repertoires appeared more similar among patients than among healthy donors.

The clonotype comes from a man between 25 and 39 years old with type 1 diabetes. Sequenced: central memory CD4+ T cells from blood. This chain connects TRBV7-9 to TRBJ1-4; D not certain. Here the CDR3 DNA reads TGTGCCAGCAGCTTAAAGGCTAATGAAAAACTGTTTTTT. Translating gives CASSLKANEKLFF.